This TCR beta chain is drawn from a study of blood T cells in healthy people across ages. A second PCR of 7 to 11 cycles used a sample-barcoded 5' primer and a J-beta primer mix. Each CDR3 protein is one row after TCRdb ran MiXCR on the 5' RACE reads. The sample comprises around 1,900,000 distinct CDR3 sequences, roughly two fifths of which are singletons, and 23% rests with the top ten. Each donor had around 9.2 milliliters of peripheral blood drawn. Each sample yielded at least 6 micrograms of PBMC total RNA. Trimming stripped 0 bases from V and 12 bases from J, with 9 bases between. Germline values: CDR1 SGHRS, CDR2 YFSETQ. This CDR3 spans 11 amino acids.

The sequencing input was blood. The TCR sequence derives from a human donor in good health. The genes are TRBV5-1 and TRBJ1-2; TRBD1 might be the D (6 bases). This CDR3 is CASSLDRVHTF. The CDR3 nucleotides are TGCGCCAGCAGCTTGGACAGGGTACACACCTTC.